Detailed here is one TCR beta chain. Its antigen is unidentified. Preparation of the TCRbeta library was carried out with unique molecular identifiers. TCRdb recomputed calls from the PCR reads with MiXCR, one row per CDR3 protein. The repertoire holds around 200,000 distinct CDR3 sequences, approximately 17% seen once, with about 39% in the top ten. The entry originates in a study of T-cell reconstitution after alpha-beta-depleted transplantation in children. Whole-study results and caveats: A year had passed since transplant, and T-cell counts and diversity by then came mostly from newly produced T cells.

The receptor was isolated from a male patient aged 2 to 9 who had a stem cell transplant for acute lymphoblastic leukemia, so the T cells may come from the graft donor. Sequencing used PBMCs, mostly from graft donor cells, obtained 360 days after TCRalphabeta/CD19-depleted stem cell transplant.

The CDR3, as DNA: TGTGCCAGCAGCCCAAACCTCCCCACTGGAAACACCATATATTTT. Its protein product is CASSPNLPTGNTIYF. The chain uses TRBV7-2 and TRBJ1-3, with D uncertain. CDR1 is SGHTA, CDR2 FQGNSA, per germline. This CDR3 is built from 15 residues. Trimming shortened V by 5 bases and J by 2 bases, and 13 bases separated the two germline ends.